This T cell receptor beta chain was profiled in a study of breast tumors, draining lymph nodes, adjacent tissues. Study-level results: Findings are consistent with lymph node origin and intratumoral expansion of most tumor T cells. Luminal-like breast cancer showed significantly greater tumor-nontumor repertoire similarity than basal-like breast cancer did. Compared with lymph nodes, tumors were less diverse; compared with nontumor tissue, more.

Samples came from axillary lymph nodes draining the breast cancer. TCRdb ran MiXCR on the multiplex PCR reads and lists one entry per CDR3 protein. Found here are approximately 130,000 distinct CDR3 sequences, around 21% of them singletons; the top ten hold about 2.2%. This clonotype was seen ten or more times. As yet, its antigen is unknown. This TCR came from a female donor with breast cancer. Some clones in this sample may be carry-over from other donors' samples. Sequenced material: axillary lymph node tissue.

The chain's CDR3 is CASSPIEAGGREQYF. CDR3 sequence (DNA): TGTGCCAGCAGCCCTATAGAAGCGGGAGGAAGGGAGCAGTACTTC. V is TRBV7-8 and J is TRBJ2-7, with 9 bases that match TRBD2. The germline gives CDR1 SGHVS, CDR2 FQNEAQ. V shed 5 bases and J 7 bases; nucleotides not matched to a gene: 12. The CDR3 has 15 residues.